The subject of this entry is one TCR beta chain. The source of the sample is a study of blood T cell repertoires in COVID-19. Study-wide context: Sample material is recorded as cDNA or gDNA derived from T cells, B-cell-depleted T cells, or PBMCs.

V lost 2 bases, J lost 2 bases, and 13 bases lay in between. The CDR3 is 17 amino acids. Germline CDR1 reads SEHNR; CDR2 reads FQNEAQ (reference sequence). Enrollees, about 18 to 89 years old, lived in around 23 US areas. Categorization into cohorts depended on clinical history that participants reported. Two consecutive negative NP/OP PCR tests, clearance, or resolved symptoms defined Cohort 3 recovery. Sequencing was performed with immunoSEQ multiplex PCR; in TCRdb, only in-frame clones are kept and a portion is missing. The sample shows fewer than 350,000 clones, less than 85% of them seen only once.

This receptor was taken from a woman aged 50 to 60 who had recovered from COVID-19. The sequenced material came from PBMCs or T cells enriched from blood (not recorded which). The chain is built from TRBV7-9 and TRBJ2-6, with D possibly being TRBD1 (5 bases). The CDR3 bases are TGTGCCAGCAGCTTACCTATTCAGGGAACTGGGGCCAACGTCCTGACTTTC. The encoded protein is CASSLPIQGTGANVLTF.